The rows below give T cell receptor beta chains drawn from one sample of a study of cytomegalovirus exposure and HLA in healthy donors. Using immunoSEQ multiplex PCR, the repertoire was profiled, and TCRdb retains in-frame clones only, with some absent. The table records approximately 150,000 clones, around 65% of them present only once. Source material: PBMCs. These receptors were taken from a woman aged 40 to 55 in good health and CMV-seropositive. CDR3s include the opening cysteine and the closing phenylalanine or tryptophan. Each record gives: D gene, J gene, clone size, V gene, CDR3 protein, CDR3 DNA. The D gene is left open where the match is weak. The size field is filled for only some rows; it gives once, few, many or a size class.

-	TRBJ2-6	few	TRBV15	CATRWASGANVLTF	TGTGCCACCAGGTGGGCCTCTGGGGCCAACGTCCTGACTTTC
TRBD2	TRBJ2-1	few	TRBV7-9	CSSSFYLAGAYNEQFF	TGTTCCAGCAGCTTTTATTTGGCGGGAGCCTACAATGAGCAGTTCTTC
TRBD1	TRBJ2-2	-	TRBV4-2	CASSQADRGEAGELFF	TGTGCCAGCAGCCAAGCAGACAGGGGGGAGGCCGGGGAGCTGTTTTTT
-	TRBJ2-3	few	TRBV14	CASSQLSRRRDTQYF	TGTGCCAGCAGCCAACTCAGTAGAAGGAGAGATACGCAGTATTTT
-	TRBJ2-7	-	TRBV7-9	CSSSSHGGEQYF	TGTTCCAGCAGCTCGCATGGAGGCGAGCAGTACTTC
-	TRBJ2-6	-	TRBV7-2	CASSSAWGGARGANVLTF	TGTGCCAGCAGCTCGGCGTGGGGGGGCGCAAGAGGGGCCAACGTCCTGACTTTC
TRBD2	TRBJ2-7	-	TRBV5-1	CASSLAGLAGTVYEQYF	TGCGCCAGCAGCTTGGCAGGACTAGCGGGGACGGTCTACGAGCAGTACTTC
-	TRBJ2-5	-	TRBV7-7	CASSLNRGETQYF	TGTGCTAGCAGCTTAAATCGAGGGGAGACCCAGTACTTC
TRBD2	TRBJ2-7	-	TRBV28	CASGPGLASSYEQYF	TGTGCCAGCGGGCCGGGACTAGCTTCTTCCTACGAGCAGTACTTC
-	TRBJ2-1	-	TRBV6-6	CASSYSGGIDEQFF	TGTGCCAGCAGTTACTCCGGGGGAATCGATGAGCAGTTCTTC
TRBD2	TRBJ2-7	few	TRBV7-2	CASRTGLTLYEQYF	TGTGCCAGCAGGACGGGACTAACTCTTTACGAGCAGTACTTC
TRBD2	TRBJ2-3	-	TRBV27	CASSKEFQLAGGTDTQYF	TGTGCCAGCAGCAAAGAATTCCAACTAGCGGGGGGCACAGATACGCAGTATTTT
-	TRBJ1-4	few	TRBV28	CASRPGQRPEKLFF	TGTGCCAGCAGACCGGGACAACGGCCCGAAAAACTGTTTTTT
-	TRBJ2-3	-	TRBV5-6	CASSFVRESDTQYF	TGTGCCAGCAGCTTTGTCAGGGAATCAGATACGCAGTATTTT
-	TRBJ1-2	-	TRBV10-3	CAIEGRGASGYTF	TGTGCCATCGAAGGACGGGGGGCGTCTGGCTACACCTTC
TRBD2	TRBJ2-1	few	TRBV7-3	CASGTSGNEQFF	TGTGCCAGCGGGACTAGCGGCAATGAGCAGTTCTTC
TRBD1	TRBJ1-1	-	TRBV16	CASSQSQGALGTEAFF	TGTGCCAGCAGCCAATCACAGGGGGCATTGGGCACTGAAGCTTTCTTT
TRBD1	TRBJ1-2	once	TRBV4-1	CASSPPSRGILENGYTF	TGCGCCAGCAGCCCGCCGTCCAGGGGGATATTGGAAAATGGCTACACCTTC
TRBD2	TRBJ2-7	-	TRBV18	CASLGSGDYEQYF	TGTGCCAGCTTAGGGAGCGGGGACTACGAGCAGTACTTC
-	TRBJ1-6	-	TRBV6-1	CASVLGTYGNSPLHF	TGTGCCAGCGTCTTGGGGACATACGGTAATTCACCCCTCCACTTT
-	TRBJ2-5	-	TRBV7-8	CASSPRGGGRRETQYF	TGTGCCAGCAGCCCTAGAGGGGGGGGCCGGCGAGAGACCCAGTACTTC
-	TRBJ1-5	few	TRBV7-2	CASSPGNQPQHF	TGTGCCAGCAGCCCAGGGAATCAGCCCCAGCATTTT